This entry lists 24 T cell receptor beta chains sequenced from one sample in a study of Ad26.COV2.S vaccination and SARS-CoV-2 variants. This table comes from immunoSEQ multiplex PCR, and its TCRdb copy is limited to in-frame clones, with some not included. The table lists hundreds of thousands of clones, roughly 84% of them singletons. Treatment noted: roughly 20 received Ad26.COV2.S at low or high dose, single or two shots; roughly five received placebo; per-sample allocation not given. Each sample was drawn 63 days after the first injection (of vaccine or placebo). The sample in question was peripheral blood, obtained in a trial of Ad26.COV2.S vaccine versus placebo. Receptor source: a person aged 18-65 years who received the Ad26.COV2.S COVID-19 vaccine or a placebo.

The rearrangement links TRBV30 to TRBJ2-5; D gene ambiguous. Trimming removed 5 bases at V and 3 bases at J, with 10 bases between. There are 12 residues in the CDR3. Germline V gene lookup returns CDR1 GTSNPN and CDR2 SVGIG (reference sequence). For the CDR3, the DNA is TGTGCCTGGTGTCCCTTAAAAGAGACCCAGTACTTC. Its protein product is CAWCPLKETQYF.

Written as DNA, the CDR3 is TGTGCCAGCAGCGTCGCCCCGACAGGGAGCACTGAAGCTTTCTTT. Amino acid sequence: CASSVAPTGSTEAFF. This chain uses TRBV9 with TRBJ1-1; 7 bases fit TRBD1. Germline values: CDR1 SGDLS, CDR2 YYNGEE. J was trimmed by 4 bases and V by 2 bases; bases with no gene match: 8. The CDR3 sequence is 15 residues long.

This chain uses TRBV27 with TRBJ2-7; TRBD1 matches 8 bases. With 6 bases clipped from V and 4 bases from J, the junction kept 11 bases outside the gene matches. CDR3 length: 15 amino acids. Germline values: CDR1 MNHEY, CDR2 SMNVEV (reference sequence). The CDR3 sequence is CASSPWAGGEYEQYF. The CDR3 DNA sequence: TGTGCCAGCAGCCCCTGGGCAGGGGGCGAGTACGAGCAGTACTTC.

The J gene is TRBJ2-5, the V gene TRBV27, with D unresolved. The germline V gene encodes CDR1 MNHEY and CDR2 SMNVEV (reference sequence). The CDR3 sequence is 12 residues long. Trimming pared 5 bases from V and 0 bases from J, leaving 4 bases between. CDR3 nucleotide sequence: TGTGCCAGCAGTCGATACCAAGAGACCCAGTACTTC. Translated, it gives CASSRYQETQYF.

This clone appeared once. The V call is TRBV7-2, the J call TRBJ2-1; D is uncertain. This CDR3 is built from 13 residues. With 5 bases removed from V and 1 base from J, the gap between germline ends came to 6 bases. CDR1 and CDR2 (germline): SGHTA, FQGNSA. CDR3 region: CASSPGSYNEQFF. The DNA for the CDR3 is TGTGCCAGCAGCCCGGGTTCCTACAATGAGCAGTTCTTC.

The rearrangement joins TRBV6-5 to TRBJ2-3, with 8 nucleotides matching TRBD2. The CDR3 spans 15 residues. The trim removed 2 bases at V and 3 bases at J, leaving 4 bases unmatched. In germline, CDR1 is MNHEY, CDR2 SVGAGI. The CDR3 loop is CASSYLAGDTDTQYF. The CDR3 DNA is TGTGCCAGCAGTTACCTAGCGGGCGATACAGATACGCAGTATTTT.

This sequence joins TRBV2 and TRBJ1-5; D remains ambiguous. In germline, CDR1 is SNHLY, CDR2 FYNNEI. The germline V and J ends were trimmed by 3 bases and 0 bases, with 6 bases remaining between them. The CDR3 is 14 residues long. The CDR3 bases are TGTGCCAGCAGTGACAGTCATAGCAATCAGCCCCAGCATTTT. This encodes CASSDSHSNQPQHF.

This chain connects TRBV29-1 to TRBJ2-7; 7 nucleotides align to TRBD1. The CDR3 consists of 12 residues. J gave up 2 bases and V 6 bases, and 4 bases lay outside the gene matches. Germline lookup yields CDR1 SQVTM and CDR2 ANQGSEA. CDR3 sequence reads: CSVRDSPYEQYF. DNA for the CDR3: TGCAGCGTCAGGGACAGTCCCTACGAGCAGTACTTC.

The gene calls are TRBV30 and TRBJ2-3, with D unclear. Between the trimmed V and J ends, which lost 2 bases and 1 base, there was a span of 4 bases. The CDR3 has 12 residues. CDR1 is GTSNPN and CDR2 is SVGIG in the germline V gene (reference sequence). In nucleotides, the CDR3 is TGTGCCTGGAGTCCCCGCACAGATACGCAGTATTTT. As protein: CAWSPRTDTQYF.

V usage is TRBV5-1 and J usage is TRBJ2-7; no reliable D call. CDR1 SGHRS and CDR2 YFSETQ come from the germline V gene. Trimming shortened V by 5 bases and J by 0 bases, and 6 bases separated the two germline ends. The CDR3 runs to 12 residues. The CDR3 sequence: CASRVNSYEQYF. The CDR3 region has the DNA TGCGCCAGCAGGGTAAACTCCTACGAGCAGTACTTC.

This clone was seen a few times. The DNA of the CDR3 is TGCGCCAGCAGCCATCCCGGTGGGTCCGGACAGGCCCGTGTAAAACTGTTTTTT. This translates into CASSHPGGSGQARVKLFF. The chain links TRBV4-1 to TRBJ1-4, with 7 bases matching TRBD1. V gave up 3 bases and J gave up 10 bases; unmatched junction bases: 20. Germline lookup yields CDR1 MGHRA and CDR2 YSYEKL. This CDR3 is built from 18 residues.

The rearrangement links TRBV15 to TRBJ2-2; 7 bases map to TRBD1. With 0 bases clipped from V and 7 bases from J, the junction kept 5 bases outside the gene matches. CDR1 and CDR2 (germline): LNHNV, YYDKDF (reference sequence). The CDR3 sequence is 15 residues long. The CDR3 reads CATSRDRGYGGELFF. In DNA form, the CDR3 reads TGTGCCACCAGCAGAGACAGGGGGTATGGCGGGGAGCTGTTTTTT.

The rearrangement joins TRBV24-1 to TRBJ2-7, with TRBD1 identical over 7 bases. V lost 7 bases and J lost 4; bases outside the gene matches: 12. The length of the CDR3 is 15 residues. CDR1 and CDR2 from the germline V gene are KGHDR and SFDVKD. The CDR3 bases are TGTGCCACCAGCCCATTCTTAGACAGGGTGTACGAGCAGTACTTC. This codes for CATSPFLDRVYEQYF.

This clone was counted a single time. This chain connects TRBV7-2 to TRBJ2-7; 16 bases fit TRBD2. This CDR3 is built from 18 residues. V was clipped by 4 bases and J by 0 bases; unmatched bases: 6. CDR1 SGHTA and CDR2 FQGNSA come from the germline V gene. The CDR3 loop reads CASSSPGLAGGLSYEQYF. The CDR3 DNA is TGTGCCAGCAGCTCTCCGGGACTAGCGGGGGGGCTCTCCTACGAGCAGTACTTC.

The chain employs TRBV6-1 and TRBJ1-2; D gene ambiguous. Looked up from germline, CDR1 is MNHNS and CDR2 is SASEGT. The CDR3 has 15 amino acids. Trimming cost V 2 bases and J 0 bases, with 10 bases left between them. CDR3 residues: CASSEWRSPNYGYTF. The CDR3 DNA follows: TGTGCCAGCAGTGAATGGAGGAGTCCTAACTATGGCTACACCTTC.

The CDR3 sequence is CSVASSRTSGPYEQYF. DNA of the CDR3: TGCAGCGTTGCAAGTAGTCGGACTAGCGGGCCCTACGAGCAGTACTTC. The chain combines TRBV29-1 with TRBJ2-7; 11 bases map to TRBD2. The V gene's germline CDR1 is SQVTM and CDR2 ANQGSEA. The CDR3 runs 16 residues. J gave up 2 bases and V 4 bases, and 10 bases lay outside the gene matches.

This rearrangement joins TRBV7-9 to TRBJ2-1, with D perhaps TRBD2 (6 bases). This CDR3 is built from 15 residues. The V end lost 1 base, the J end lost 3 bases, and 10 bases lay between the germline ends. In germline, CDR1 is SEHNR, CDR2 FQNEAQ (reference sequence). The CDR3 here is CASSLGAGFYNEQFF. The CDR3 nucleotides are TGTGCCAGCAGCTTAGGGGCGGGGTTCTACAATGAGCAGTTCTTC.

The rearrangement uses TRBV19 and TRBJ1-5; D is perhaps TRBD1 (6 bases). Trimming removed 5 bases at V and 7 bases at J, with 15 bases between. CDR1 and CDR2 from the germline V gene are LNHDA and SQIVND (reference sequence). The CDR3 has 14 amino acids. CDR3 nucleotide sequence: TGTGCCAGTAGTGGGGGGACACCCCACCAGCCCCAGCATTTT. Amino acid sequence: CASSGGTPHQPQHF.

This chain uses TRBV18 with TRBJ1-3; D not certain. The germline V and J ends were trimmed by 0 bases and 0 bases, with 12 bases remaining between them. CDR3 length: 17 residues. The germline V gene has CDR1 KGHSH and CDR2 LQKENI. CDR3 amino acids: CASSPPQIPVSGNTIYF. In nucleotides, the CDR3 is TGTGCCAGCTCACCACCTCAGATTCCAGTCTCTGGAAACACCATATATTTT.

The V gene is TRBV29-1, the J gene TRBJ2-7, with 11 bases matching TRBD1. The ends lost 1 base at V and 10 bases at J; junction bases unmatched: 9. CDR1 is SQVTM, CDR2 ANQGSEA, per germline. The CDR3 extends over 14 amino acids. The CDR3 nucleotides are TGCAGCGTTGAAGTGGGACCGGGACAGGGGGGCCAGTACTTC. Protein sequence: CSVEVGPGQGGQYF.

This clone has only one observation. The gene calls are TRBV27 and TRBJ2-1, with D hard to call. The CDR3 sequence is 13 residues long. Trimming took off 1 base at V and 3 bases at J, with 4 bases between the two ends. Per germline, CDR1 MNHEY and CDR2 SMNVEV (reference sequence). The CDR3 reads CASSLFLYNEQFF. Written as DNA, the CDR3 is TGTGCCAGCAGTTTATTCCTCTACAATGAGCAGTTCTTC.

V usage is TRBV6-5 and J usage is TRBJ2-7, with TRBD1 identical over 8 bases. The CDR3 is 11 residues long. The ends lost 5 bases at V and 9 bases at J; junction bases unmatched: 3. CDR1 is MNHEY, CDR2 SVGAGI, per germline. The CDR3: CASSLDRGQYF. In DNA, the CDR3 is TGTGCCAGCAGTCTAGACAGGGGGCAGTACTTC.

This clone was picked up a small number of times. This chain's CDR3 is CASALGGDGNTIYF. The CDR3 DNA is TGTGCTAGTGCCTTGGGGGGTGACGGAAACACCATATATTTT. The chain employs TRBV12-5 and TRBJ1-3, with a tentative D call TRBD1 (5 bases). This CDR3 comprises 14 residues. Trimming left V 7 bases short and J 4 bases short, with 14 bases between. Germline CDR1 LGHNT, CDR2 FRNRAP. Supplemented by reference TRBV12-5 and TRBJ1-3, the full variable domain reads DARVTQTPRHKVTEMGQEVTMRCQPILGHNTVFWYRQTMMQGLELLAYFRNRAPLDDSGMPKDRFSAEMPDATLATLKIQPSEPRDSAVYFCASALGGDGNTIYFGEGSWLTVV.

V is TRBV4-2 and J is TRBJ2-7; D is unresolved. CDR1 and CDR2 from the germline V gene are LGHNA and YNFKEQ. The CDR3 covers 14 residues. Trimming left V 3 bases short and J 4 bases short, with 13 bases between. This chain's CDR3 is CASSHREGGYEQYF. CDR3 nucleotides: TGTGCCAGCAGCCACCGAGAAGGCGGATACGAGCAGTACTTC.